This passage covers 30 T cell receptor beta chains from one sample sequenced in a study of long-term antiretroviral therapy in people with HIV. Version v3.0 of the immunoSEQ assay was performed at survey level. This table comes from immunoSEQ multiplex PCR, and its TCRdb copy is limited to in-frame clones, with some not included. In the table there are about 30,000 clones, over 90% of which are singletons. The specimen comprised unsorted PBMCs, sampled 6.5 years after starting antiretroviral therapy. The receptors were gathered from a woman aged 40 to 49 with HIV.

The rearrangement uses TRBV4-3 and TRBJ1-2, with TRBD1 matching over 8 bases. V dropped 6 bases and J dropped 1; count of bases not matched to a gene: 7. There are 15 residues in the CDR3. Germline-derived CDR1 and CDR2 are LGHNA and YSLEER. The CDR3 nucleotides read TGCGCCAGCAGTGACCGGGACAGGAATAACTATGGCTACACCTTC. It codes for CASSDRDRNNYGYTF.

This clone has only one observation. The chain uses TRBV4-1 and TRBJ1-3; perhaps TRBD1 as D (6 bases). From germline, CDR1 is MGHRA and CDR2 YSYEKL. The CDR3 consists of 15 residues. The germline V and J ends were trimmed by 4 bases and 3 bases, with 13 bases remaining between them. The CDR3 DNA follows: TGCGCCAGCAGCCGGGCAGGGGATAATGGAAACACCATATATTTT. Translated: CASSRAGDNGNTIYF.

The rearrangement joins TRBV5-6 to TRBJ1-4; tentative D call: TRBD1 (5 bases). Germline CDR1 reads SGHDT; CDR2 reads YYEEEE. The CDR3 totals 13 residues. V lost 4 bases, J lost 7 bases, and 11 bases lay in between. The CDR3 DNA sequence: TGTGCCAGCAGCGCCACGGGGGGTGAAAAACTGTTTTTT. It specifies CASSATGGEKLFF. The variable domain in full, with the rest retrieved from reference TRBV5-6 and TRBJ1-4, is DAGVTQSPTHLIKTRGQQVTLRCSPKSGHDTVSWYQQALGQGPQFIFQYYEEEERQRGNFPDRFSGHQFPNYSSELNVNALLLGDSALYLCASSATGGEKLFFGSGTQLSVL.

The chain employs TRBV11-2 and TRBJ2-2; D might be TRBD2 (6 bases). V dropped 4 bases and J dropped 5 bases, with 20 bases sitting between them. This CDR3 region has 17 residues. In germline, CDR1 is SGHAT, CDR2 FQNNGV. CDR3 coding DNA: TGTGCCAGCAGCTCACCTCCTAGCGTCAAGGGAACCGGGGAGCTGTTTTTT. Protein: CASSSPPSVKGTGELFF.

The chain recombines TRBV5-1 with TRBJ2-7; D is possibly TRBD1 or TRBD2 (6 bases each). The CDR3 runs to 14 residues. V shed 7 bases and J shed 2 bases, with 16 bases lying between them. CDR1 is SGHRS, CDR2 YFSETQ, per germline. This CDR3 reads CASSVTGAAYEQYF. The CDR3 DNA follows: TGCGCCAGCTCTGTTACGGGGGCGGCCTACGAGCAGTACTTC.

The chain links TRBV19 to TRBJ2-1; 10 bases line up with TRBD1. The trim removed 4 bases at V and 7 bases at J, leaving 4 bases unmatched. Germline loops: CDR1 LNHDA, CDR2 SQIVND (reference sequence). CDR3 length equals 14 residues. CDR3 nucleotides: TGTGCCAGTAGTAGGGACAGGGGAGGGAATGAGCAGTTCTTC. This gives the protein CASSRDRGGNEQFF.

The CDR3 DNA reads as TGCGCCAGCAGCGTGACTAGCGGGGGGGCCGGAGAGACCCAGTACTTC. Residues: CASSVTSGGAGETQYF. J is TRBJ2-5 and V is TRBV5-1; 14 bases fit TRBD2. The V and J ends lost 4 bases and 4 bases, in that order; junction bases with no gene match: 6. Per germline, CDR1 SGHRS and CDR2 YFSETQ. This CDR3 is 16 amino acids long.

This chain uses TRBV2 with TRBJ1-6, with 10 bases fitting TRBD1. CDR1 is SNHLY and CDR2 is FYNNEI in the germline V gene. Trimming at V came to 7 bases and at J to 11 bases, leaving 8 bases not matched to a gene. CDR3 length: 14 amino acids. The CDR3 is CASIRQGAMTPLHF. In DNA form, the CDR3 reads TGTGCCAGCATTAGACAGGGGGCTATGACACCCCTCCACTTT. Looking up the rest from reference TRBV2 and TRBJ1-6 gives the full variable domain: EPEVTQTPSHQVTQMGQEVILRCVPISNHLYFYWYRQILGQKVEFLVSFYNNEISEKSEIFDDQFSVERPDGSNFTLKIRSTKLEDSAMYFCASIRQGAMTPLHFGNGTRLTVT.

The V call is TRBV9, the J call TRBJ2-6; maybe TRBD1 (5 bases). The CDR3 extends over 17 amino acids. CDR1 is SGDLS and CDR2 is YYNGEE in the germline V gene. V dropped 0 bases and J dropped 2 bases, with 12 bases sitting between them. CDR3 DNA sequence: TGTGCCAGCAGCGTAGCCATTGGGGCGACTGGGGCCAACGTCCTGACTTTC. It is translated as CASSVAIGATGANVLTF.

The chain uses TRBV6-6 and TRBJ2-7, with TRBD2 identical over 9 bases. The germline V gene has CDR1 MNHNY and CDR2 SVGAGI (reference sequence). V lost 8 bases and J lost 6; bases outside the gene matches: 8. The CDR3 is made up of 13 amino acids. CDR3 bases: TGTGCCAGCGGAGCGGGGGGAGCTCTCGAGCAGTACTTC. It is translated as CASGAGGALEQYF.

The V call is TRBV30, the J call TRBJ2-2, with D unclear. Germline loops: CDR1 GTSNPN, CDR2 SVGIG (reference sequence). The CDR3 spans 13 residues. Between the trimmed V and J ends, which lost 2 bases and 5 bases, there was a span of 9 bases. This chain's CDR3 is CAWSLPRTGELFF. Written as DNA, the CDR3 is TGTGCCTGGAGTTTGCCTAGGACCGGGGAGCTGTTTTTT.

The CDR3 loop reads CASSLSQGTDTQYF. CDR3 DNA: TGTGCCAGCAGCCTTTCTCAGGGCACAGATACGCAGTATTTT. The V gene is TRBV6-6, the J gene TRBJ2-3; D uncertain. Trimming pared 6 bases from V and 1 base from J, leaving 11 bases between. The CDR3 has 14 amino acids. Germline-derived CDR1 and CDR2 are MNHNY and SVGAGI (reference sequence).

The J gene is TRBJ1-1, the V gene TRBV30; a weak D match, TRBD1 (6 bases). The CDR3 contains 13 residues. Trimming stripped 1 base from V and 1 base from J, with 7 bases between. CDR1 and CDR2 from the germline V gene are GTSNPN and SVGIG (reference sequence). The CDR3 DNA reads TGTGCCTGGAGTGGGACAGCGAACACTGAAGCTTTCTTT. It encodes CAWSGTANTEAFF. Full variable domain (remainder filled in from reference TRBV30 and TRBJ1-1): SQTIHQWPATLVQPVGSPLSLECTVEGTSNPNLYWYRQAAGRGLQLLFYSVGIGQISSEVPQNLSASRPQDRQFILSSKKLLLSDSGFYLCAWSGTANTEAFFGQGTRLTVV.

CDR3 residues: CASSSRDRSYEQYF. The CDR3 nucleotides are TGTGCCAGCAGTTCTAGAGACCGCTCCTACGAGCAGTACTTC. This sequence joins TRBV27 and TRBJ2-7; D is uncertain. The CDR3 is made up of 14 amino acids. Germline CDR1 and CDR2: MNHEY and SMNVEV (reference sequence). The V gene lost 4 bases and the J gene lost 0 bases, with 10 bases spanning the gap.

The CDR3 reads CASSSQGKNTEAFF. CDR3 DNA: TGCGCCAGCAGCTCGCAGGGGAAGAACACTGAAGCTTTCTTT. The V and J genes are TRBV5-1 and TRBJ1-1, with D perhaps TRBD1 (6 bases). Germline V gene data show CDR1 as SGHRS and CDR2 as YFSETQ. The CDR3 is 14 residues long. Trimming cost V 3 bases and J 1 base, with 10 bases left between them.

The V call is TRBV5-1, the J call TRBJ2-3; 12 bases line up with TRBD2. Trimming at V came to 3 bases and at J to 4 bases, leaving 3 bases not matched to a gene. This CDR3 has 15 residues. The V gene's germline CDR1 is SGHRS and CDR2 YFSETQ. CDR3 DNA sequence: TGCGCCAGCAGCTCTAGCGGGGGGGCCTCAGATACGCAGTATTTT. Translating gives CASSSSGGASDTQYF. Full variable domain (missing parts from reference TRBV5-1 and TRBJ2-3): KAGVTQTPRYLIKTRGQQVTLSCSPISGHRSVSWYQQTPGQGLQFLFEYFSETQRNKGNFPGRFSGRQFSNSRSEMNVSTLELGDSALYLCASSSSGGASDTQYFGPGTRLTVL.

The chain is built from TRBV5-8 and TRBJ2-3, with D maybe TRBD1 (6 bases). The CDR3 is made up of 12 amino acids. The V and J ends lost 7 bases and 4 bases respectively, with 10 bases between them. Germline assignment: CDR1 SGHTS and CDR2 YDEGEE. In DNA form, the CDR3 reads TGTGCCAGCCGGGCAGGGGCAGATACGCAGTATTTT. It encodes CASRAGADTQYF.

V usage is TRBV7-2 and J usage is TRBJ2-1; perhaps TRBD2 as D (7 bases). The CDR3 has 17 residues. Deletions cut 5 bases from V and 10 bases from J, with 27 bases between. CDR1 is SGHTA, CDR2 FQGNSA, per germline. CDR3 in DNA: TGTGCCAGCAGCCCACCTCGGGGGGCGGGGGAGGCCAGCGAGCAGTTCTTC. Protein: CASSPPRGAGEASEQFF.

This chain uses TRBV30 with TRBJ1-4; 9 positions agree with TRBD1. Trimming at V came to 2 bases and at J to 8 bases, leaving 15 bases not matched to a gene. Germline V gene lookup returns CDR1 GTSNPN and CDR2 SVGIG (reference sequence). The CDR3 is 17 amino acids. The CDR3: CAWSFPGSGQGNEKLFF. The CDR3 DNA follows: TGTGCCTGGAGTTTCCCGGGTTCGGGACAGGGAAACGAAAAACTGTTTTTT. Filled out from reference TRBV30 and TRBJ1-4, the complete variable domain reads SQTIHQWPATLVQPVGSPLSLECTVEGTSNPNLYWYRQAAGRGLQLLFYSVGIGQISSEVPQNLSASRPQDRQFILSSKKLLLSDSGFYLCAWSFPGSGQGNEKLFFGSGTQLSVL.

This chain links TRBV19 with TRBJ2-7, with 7 bases aligning to TRBD1. This CDR3 comprises 15 residues. Germline-derived CDR1 and CDR2 are LNHDA and SQIVND (reference sequence). V gave up 5 bases and J gave up 7 bases; unmatched junction bases: 14. The DNA of the CDR3 is TGTGCCAGTAGTGCGGACCGACAGGGAAGGCGGGAGCAGTACTTC. Translation gives CASSADRQGRREQYF.

The chain joins TRBV4-3 to TRBJ2-1, with D uncertain. The V gene lost 0 bases and the J gene lost 9 bases, with 15 bases spanning the gap. CDR3 length: 15 residues. CDR1 and CDR2 (germline): LGHNA, YSLEER. DNA for the CDR3: TGCGCCAGCAGCCAAGATCGGGTTAAATTTAGTGAGCAGTTCTTC. It codes for CASSQDRVKFSEQFF.

The V call is TRBV7-2, the J call TRBJ1-5; D remains unclear. Deletions cut 5 bases from V and 5 bases from J, with 10 bases between. This CDR3 comprises 13 residues. Per germline, CDR1 SGHTA and CDR2 FQGNSA. CDR3 in DNA: TGTGCCAGCAGCCCCCAATCTGATCAGCCCCAGCATTTT. Protein product: CASSPQSDQPQHF.

This chain links TRBV9 with TRBJ1-3; D is unclear. The V gene lost 3 bases and the J gene lost 4 bases, with 20 bases spanning the gap. Germline CDR1 reads SGDLS; CDR2 reads YYNGEE. The CDR3 runs to 17 residues. The DNA of the CDR3 is TGTGCCAGCAGCGCCGTGGGGTACGTGGGCTCAGGAAACACCATATATTTT. Protein sequence: CASSAVGYVGSGNTIYF.

The sample holds one count of this clone. The gene calls are TRBV6-5 and TRBJ1-3; D is uncertain. Looked up from germline, CDR1 is MNHEY and CDR2 is SVGAGI. Trimming took off 2 bases at V and 0 bases at J, with 5 bases between the two ends. The CDR3 loop spans 14 amino acids. The CDR3 region is CASSYGSSGNTIYF. Written as DNA, the CDR3 is TGTGCCAGCAGTTACGGCAGCTCTGGAAACACCATATATTTT.

Concerning this clone: This sample includes further DNA sequences coding for the same CDR3. The V call is TRBV6-1, the J call TRBJ1-1; D uncertain. The CDR3 covers 13 residues. The germline gives CDR1 MNHNS, CDR2 SASEGT. Trimming shortened V by 4 bases and J by 4 bases, and 10 bases separated the two germline ends. The CDR3 loop is CASSGGRGTEAFF. The CDR3 nucleotides read TGTGCCAGCAGTGGTGGCCGGGGCACTGAAGCTTTCTTT.

The V gene is TRBV29-1, the J gene TRBJ1-1; the match to TRBD1 covers 8 bases. This CDR3 is 15 amino acids long. Trimming cost V 6 bases and J 6 bases; bases outside gene matches: 15. Germline V gene sequence: CDR1 SQVTM, CDR2 ANQGSEA. In DNA form, the CDR3 reads TGCAGCGTCGTAGCCGGGACAGGTAAAAAGGCTGAAGCTTTCTTT. Encoded protein: CSVVAGTGKKAEAFF.

The chain joins TRBV10-1 to TRBJ2-6; 12 bases are shared with TRBD1. V shed 4 bases, J shed 2 bases, and the junction held 6 bases outside the gene matches. This CDR3 contains 18 residues. Per the germline V gene, CDR1 is WNHNN and CDR2 is SYGVQD (reference sequence). The DNA for the CDR3 is TGCGCCAGCAGTGGGGGGACAGGGGGCTCGGCTGGGGCCAACGTCCTGACTTTC. It yields the protein CASSGGTGGSAGANVLTF.

The V and J genes are TRBV29-1 and TRBJ1-5; a possible D gene is TRBD1 (5 bases). CDR1 and CDR2 (germline): SQVTM, ANQGSEA. Trimming removed 6 bases at V and 7 bases at J, with 16 bases between. The CDR3 runs to 13 residues. CDR3: CSVTGLGGQPQHF. CDR3 coding DNA: TGCAGCGTCACAGGACTCGGAGGGCAGCCCCAGCATTTT.

V gene TRBV7-9 combines with J gene TRBJ1-4, with D perhaps TRBD1 (6 bases). The CDR3 covers 14 residues. Deletions cut 5 bases from V and 5 bases from J, with 12 bases between. In germline, CDR1 is SEHNR, CDR2 FQNEAQ (reference sequence). CDR3 DNA sequence: TGTGCCAGCAGCCCAGGGGTTGCAAATGAAAAACTGTTTTTT. Its protein product is CASSPGVANEKLFF.

The rearrangement joins TRBV5-6 to TRBJ1-3; unclear D gene. Germline assignment: CDR1 SGHDT and CDR2 YYEEEE. Trimming left V 4 bases short and J 1 base short, with 3 bases between. The CDR3 has 12 residues. The chain's CDR3 is CASSTSGNTIYF. Here the CDR3 DNA reads TGTGCCAGCAGCACATCTGGAAACACCATATATTTT.